This T cell receptor (beta chain) was captured in a study of OX40 agonist ivuxolimab in advanced cancers. Findings and caveats of the study: Antigen specificity of clonally expanded peripheral T cells was not established.

Produced via immunoSEQ multiplex PCR; TCRdb's table is partial and in-frame only. There are about 91,000 clones in the sample; around 80% occur only once, and 1.1% lies in the top ten. The ends were cut back, 4 bases at V and 3 bases at J, with 15 bases in the middle. Germline CDR1 GTSNPN, CDR2 SVGIG (reference sequence). CDR3 length equals 14 residues. As concerns this clone: Antigen unknown. This CDR3 is missing its conserved last phenylalanine or tryptophan, likely due to a read error.

This chain joins TRBV30 and TRBJ1-2; tentative D call: TRBD1 (6 bases). This clonotype was obtained from an adult with an advanced solid tumor such as melanoma, head and neck, liver or kidney cancer. Sequenced here: CD4+ or CD8+ T cells sorted from blood, sampled in a trial of the OX40 agonist ivuxolimab. The CDR3 region has the DNA TGTGCCTGGACTCTCGGGGACATATACTATGGCTACACCCTC. It is translated as CAWTLGDIYYGYTL.